This TCR beta chain was profiled in a study of T cells in Graves' hyperthyroidism and ophthalmopathy. Researchers amplified the TCR beta CDR3 regions from RNA transcripts. A first-round RT-PCR of the TCR CDR3 used the HTBI primer set. TCRdb re-called the multiplex PCR reads with MiXCR, one entry per CDR3 protein. This sample has a few hundred thousand distinct CDR3 sequences; around 15% occur once, and the top ten carry around a sixth. J was trimmed by 1 base and V by 4 bases; bases with no gene match: 10. The CDR3 runs to 17 residues. CDR1 and CDR2 from the germline V gene are KGHDR and SFDVKD. The specimen was blood. The clonotype was recovered from a woman between 18 and 29 years old with Graves' hyperthyroidism. The chain is built from TRBV24-1 and TRBJ2-7; 9 bases are shared with TRBD2. Written as DNA, the CDR3 is TGTGCCACCAGTGACCGCTATAGCGGGAGAATTTCCTACGAGCAGTACTTC. Amino acid sequence: CATSDRYSGRISYEQYF.